The rows below give T cell receptor beta chains drawn from one sample of a study of OX40 agonist ivuxolimab in advanced cancers. Repertoires were generated with immunoSEQ multiplex PCR, while TCRdb's copy carries only in-frame clones and drops some. The sample lists tens of thousands of clones, roughly 80% occurring once. The specimen was CD4+ or CD8+ T cells sorted from blood, collected in a trial of the OX40 agonist ivuxolimab. Every receptor here comes from an adult with an advanced solid tumor such as melanoma, head and neck, liver or kidney cancer. Both conserved end residues are part of each CDR3. The D gene is left open where the match is weak. A clone size is listed for some rows: how often the clone was seen (once, few, many), or a class if it is expanded.

>TRBV4-2|-|TRBJ2-7|-
CASSQGQGTYEQYF
TGTGCCAGCAGCCAAGGGCAGGGTACCTACGAGCAGTACTTC
>TRBV11-2|once|TRBJ2-1|TRBD2
CASRRPSGEVEQFF
TGTGCCAGCCGCCGACCTAGCGGGGAGGTTGAGCAGTTCTTC
>TRBV6-5|-|TRBJ2-2|TRBD1
CASRKQGRNTGELFF
TGTGCCAGCAGGAAACAGGGGAGGAACACCGGGGAGCTGTTTTTT
>TRBV5-6|-|TRBJ2-2|-
CASSFGARGSTGELFF
TGTGCCAGCAGCTTTGGGGCTAGAGGCTCGACCGGGGAGCTGTTTTTT
>TRBV11-2|-|TRBJ2-6|-
CASSFTSGANVLTF
TGTGCCAGCAGCTTTACCTCTGGGGCCAACGTCCTGACTTTC
>TRBV18|-|TRBJ1-4|-
CASSPRQRGANEKLFF
TGTGCCAGCTCACCCCGGCAGAGGGGCGCGAATGAAAAACTGTTTTTT
>TRBV7-6|-|TRBJ1-5|TRBD1
CASSLGTGPVRRPQHF
TGTGCCAGCAGCTTAGGGACAGGTCCCGTCAGGAGGCCCCAGCATTTT
>TRBV7-9|-|TRBJ1-1|-
CASSLRSGREAGEAFF
TGTGCCAGCAGCTTAAGATCGGGGAGGGAGGCTGGAGAAGCTTTCTTT
>TRBV9|-|TRBJ2-5|TRBD2
CASSAWTSGGQETQYF
TGTGCCAGCAGCGCCTGGACTAGCGGGGGTCAAGAGACCCAGTACTTC
>TRBV4-3|-|TRBJ1-1|-
CASSQVTGRETEAFF
TGCGCCAGCAGCCAAGTTACAGGGCGAGAAACTGAAGCTTTCTTT
>TRBV18|-|TRBJ1-1|TRBD1
CASSPRQGEAFF
TGTGCCAGCTCACCGAGACAGGGTGAAGCTTTCTTT
>TRBV27|-|TRBJ2-6|-
CASRMTWGANVLTF
TGTGCCTCTAGAATGACCTGGGGGGCCAACGTCCTGACTTTC
>TRBV6-5|few|TRBJ1-1|-
CASSYSGGHTEAFF
TGTGCCAGCAGTTACTCGGGGGGTCACACTGAAGCTTTCTTT
>TRBV6-5|once|TRBJ1-2|-
CASSFGAGGYTF
TGTGCCAGCAGCTTTGGGGCCGGAGGCTACACCTTC
>TRBV2|-|TRBJ1-5|-
CASKAEQAGKPQHF
TGTGCCAGCAAGGCGGAACAGGCCGGGAAGCCCCAGCATTTT
>TRBV4-1|-|TRBJ1-1|-
CASSQGGRRAEAFF
TGCGCCAGCAGCCAAGGGGGCAGGCGGGCTGAAGCTTTCTTT
>TRBV23-1|-|TRBJ2-2|-
CATRGTGELFF
TGCGCCACACGGGGCACCGGGGAGCTGTTTTTT
>TRBV6-6|-|TRBJ2-5|-
CASSPHVGAQETQYF
TGTGCCAGCAGCCCCCATGTGGGGGCCCAAGAGACCCAGTACTTC
>TRBV4-1|-|TRBJ2-7|-
CASSPQVRESEQYF
TGCGCCAGCAGCCCGCAGGTACGGGAGAGCGAGCAGTACTTC
>TRBV6-1|-|TRBJ2-5|-
CASKVAGQETQYF
TGTGCCAGCAAGGTCGCAGGCCAAGAGACCCAGTACTTC
>TRBV5-1|-|TRBJ1-2|-
CASTTGVDYGYTF
TGCGCCAGCACCACGGGGGTTGACTATGGCTACACCTTC
>TRBV9|-|TRBJ2-5|-
CASSATEFVETQYF
TGTGCCAGCAGCGCTACAGAGTTCGTCGAGACCCAGTACTTC
>TRBV7-2|-|TRBJ2-1|-
CASSSQGGLSYNEQFF
TGTGCCAGCAGCTCCCAGGGGGGACTTTCCTACAATGAGCAGTTCTTC
>TRBV4-1|once|TRBJ2-3|-
CASSQVGRNTDTQYF
TGCGCCAGCAGCCAAGTCGGCCGAAACACAGATACGCAGTATTTT
>TRBV9|few|TRBJ1-1|TRBD1
CASSLGTGVGSTEAFF
TGTGCCAGCAGCCTCGGGACAGGGGTGGGGAGCACTGAAGCTTTCTTT
>TRBV21-1|-|TRBJ1-1|-
CASSLMGTVMNTEAFF
TGTGCCAGCAGCCTAATGGGGACGGTAATGAACACTGAAGCTTTCTTT
>TRBV5-1|-|TRBJ2-3|TRBD1
CASSWGQFRSTDTQYF
TGCGCCAGCAGCTGGGGACAGTTTCGATCCACAGATACGCAGTATTTT
>TRBV4-2|-|TRBJ2-5|-
CASSQVRAGSQETQYF
TGTGCCAGCAGCCAAGTTAGGGCGGGGTCTCAAGAGACCCAGTACTTC
>TRBV9|once|TRBJ1-6|TRBD1
CASSVDGTGGYNSPLHF
TGTGCCAGCAGCGTAGACGGGACAGGGGGCTATAATTCACCCCTCCACTTT
>TRBV27|-|TRBJ2-7|TRBD1
CASSLDRGWEQYF
TGTGCCAGCAGTTTGGACAGGGGCTGGGAGCAGTACTTC
>TRBV7-9|-|TRBJ1-2|-
CASRSFRGSNYGYTF
TGTGCCAGCAGATCGTTCAGGGGATCTAACTATGGCTACACCTTC
>TRBV7-2|-|TRBJ1-5|-
CASSLDSNQPQHF
TGTGCCAGCAGCTTAGACAGCAATCAGCCCCAGCATTTT
>TRBV19|-|TRBJ1-6|-
CASSIVYAPGSYNSPLHF
TGTGCCAGTAGTATAGTGTACGCGCCGGGCTCCTATAATTCACCCCTCCACTTT
>TRBV7-8|-|TRBJ2-3|TRBD2
CASSSRGGKTLPDTQYF
TGTGCCAGCAGCTCCCGGGGGGGGAAAACACTTCCGGATACGCAGTATTTT
>TRBV19|-|TRBJ1-1|-
CASSVATAVNTEAFF
TGTGCCAGTAGTGTTGCGACAGCAGTCAACACTGAAGCTTTCTTT
>TRBV7-8|-|TRBJ1-4|-
CASSLSPAHSNEKLFF
TGTGCCAGCAGCTTAAGCCCAGCGCATTCGAATGAAAAACTGTTTTTT
>TRBV27|-|TRBJ2-4|-
CASSGTTIGGGYKNIQYF
TGTGCCAGCAGCGGGACTACCATAGGGGGGGGGTACAAAAACATTCAGTACTTC
>TRBV11-3|-|TRBJ1-1|-
CASSLEGPPNTEAFF
TGTGCCAGCAGCTTAGAGGGCCCGCCGAACACTGAAGCTTTCTTT
>TRBV5-1|-|TRBJ1-3|-
CASSDHGGQGNTIYF
TGCGCCAGCAGCGACCACGGGGGGCAAGGAAACACCATATATTTT
>TRBV7-2|once|TRBJ2-1|TRBD1
CASSGATGWAFNEQFF
TGTGCCAGCAGCGGAGCGACAGGGTGGGCCTTCAATGAGCAGTTCTTC
>TRBV7-9|-|TRBJ2-7|-
CASSLGAQESYEQYF
TGTGCCAGCAGCTTAGGGGCCCAGGAGTCCTACGAGCAGTACTTC
>TRBV30|-|TRBJ1-5|-
CAWGGINQPQHF
TGTGCCTGGGGGGGGATCAATCAGCCCCAGCATTTT
>TRBV4-3|-|TRBJ1-4|TRBD1
CASSRRDRGDEKLFF
TGCGCCAGCAGCCGCCGGGACAGGGGGGATGAAAAACTGTTTTTT
>TRBV5-6|once|TRBJ1-5|-
CAAAAGRERVTDQPQHF
TGTGCCGCCGCGGCAGGTAGGGAAAGGGTTACGGATCAGCCCCAGCATTTT
>TRBV5-6|-|TRBJ1-2|-
CASSFYSSTGPGYTF
TGTGCCAGCAGCTTTTACTCCTCTACAGGGCCTGGCTACACCTTC
>TRBV6-5|-|TRBJ1-3|-
CASRFGPSGNTIYF
TGTGCCAGCAGGTTCGGACCCTCTGGAAACACCATATATTTT
>TRBV9|-|TRBJ1-5|-
CASSVGSQGHQPQHF
TGTGCCAGCAGCGTAGGGTCACAGGGCCATCAGCCCCAGCATTTT
>TRBV19|-|TRBJ1-5|-
CASSPPWGNRNQPQHF
TGTGCCAGTAGTCCTCCCTGGGGCAATCGCAATCAGCCCCAGCATTTT
>TRBV9|-|TRBJ2-3|TRBD1
CASSVGTGGSFYTQYF
TGTGCCAGCAGCGTAGGGACAGGGGGCTCGTTTTATACGCAGTATTTT
>TRBV19|-|TRBJ2-7|-
CASSMRVSYEQYF
TGTGCCAGTAGTATGAGGGTATCCTACGAGCAGTACTTC
>TRBV7-2|-|TRBJ2-4|-
CASSLDHLRTNIQYF
TGTGCCAGCAGCTTGGACCATCTAAGAACGAACATTCAGTACTTC
>TRBV5-3|-|TRBJ2-1|-
CARSLAWGSSYNEQFF
TGTGCCAGAAGCTTGGCTTGGGGGAGCTCCTACAATGAGCAGTTCTTC
>TRBV7-2|few|TRBJ1-5|TRBD1
CASSLQGGSNQPQHF
TGTGCCAGCAGCTTACAGGGGGGTAGCAATCAGCCCCAGCATTTT
>TRBV5-6|once|TRBJ2-5|-
CASTTWTQETQYF
TGTGCCAGCACCACCTGGACCCAAGAGACCCAGTACTTC
>TRBV7-2|-|TRBJ2-7|TRBD1
CASSQPGTAYEQYF
TGTGCCAGCAGCCAACCGGGGACAGCCTACGAGCAGTACTTC